Listed below are T cell receptor beta chains from one sample, sequenced in a study of PD-1 blockade in mismatch repair-deficient tumors. The assay was immunoSEQ multiplex PCR, and TCRdb's table has in-frame clones only and misses some. The sample contains around 40,000 clones, 65% to 85% of which appear only once. The sample consisted of PBMCs, taken 38 to 40 weeks after starting pembrolizumab. These receptor sequences come from an adult with mismatch repair-deficient cancer. Both conserved end residues are part of each CDR3. A D gene is named only where the DNA matches it firmly. Rows may omit the clone size; those that give it use once, few, many or a size class.

TRBV25-1	TRBD2	TRBJ2-5	-	TGTGCCAGCAGTGAATTAGGGACTACACAAGAGACCCAGTACTTC	CASSELGTTQETQYF
TRBV7-9	TRBD2	TRBJ2-5	-	TGTGCCAGCCGTTTGGCGGGAGGGCGGGAGACCCAGTACTTC	CASRLAGGRETQYF
TRBV28	-	TRBJ2-6	-	TGTGCCAGCTCACACCTCCAGTCCTCTGGGGCCAACGTCCTGACTTTC	CASSHLQSSGANVLTF
TRBV6-6	-	TRBJ1-5	-	TGTGCCAGCAGTCACCGGGCCGGGGATCAGCCCCAGCATTTT	CASSHRAGDQPQHF
TRBV6-4	-	TRBJ1-1	medium-sized	TGTGCCAGCAGTGACTCTCCCCTCACTGAAGCTTTCTTT	CASSDSPLTEAFF
TRBV6-5	TRBD1	TRBJ1-2	once	TGTGCCAGCAGTTACTCACAGGGGGCGAATGGCTACACCTTC	CASSYSQGANGYTF
TRBV5-1	TRBD1	TRBJ2-7	few	TGCGCCAGCAGCTTCGGGACAGTAGAAACCTACGAGCAGTACTTC	CASSFGTVETYEQYF
TRBV11-2	-	TRBJ2-5	-	TGTGCCAGCAGCTTTTACTATGGCCAAGAGACCCAGTACTTC	CASSFYYGQETQYF
TRBV19	TRBD2	TRBJ2-4	-	TGTGCCAGTAGTATAACTAGCGGGAGGGCCTCGGAAAACATTCAGTACTTC	CASSITSGRASENIQYF
TRBV5-1	-	TRBJ2-2	-	TGCGCCAGCTCACAGGGATCGAACACCGGGGAGCTGTTTTTT	CASSQGSNTGELFF
TRBV11-2	TRBD2	TRBJ2-1	once	TGTGCCAGCAGTAGCGGGAGGGCCTCCTACAATGAGCAGTTCTTC	CASSSGRASYNEQFF
TRBV18	TRBD1	TRBJ2-7	-	TGTGCCAGCTCACCACCGGCAGGGGGCGGAGGCGAGCAGTACTTC	CASSPPAGGGGEQYF
TRBV5-1	TRBD2	TRBJ2-2	-	TGCGCCAGCAGCTCTAGCGGGAGGGCCACGGGCACCGGGGAGCTGTTTTTT	CASSSSGRATGTGELFF
TRBV5-1	TRBD2	TRBJ2-7	once	TGCGCCAGCAGCGTAACTAGCGGGAACTACGAGCAGTACTTC	CASSVTSGNYEQYF
TRBV4-2	TRBD1	TRBJ1-6	few	TGTGCCAGCAGCCAAGATGGAGGGACAGGGACTTCACCCCTCCACTTT	CASSQDGGTGTSPLHF
TRBV4-1	TRBD2	TRBJ2-6	-	TGCGCCAGCAGCCAAGTATCGTTGTGGACTAGCGGGAGTAAGGCTGGGGCCAACGTCCTGACTTTC	CASSQVSLWTSGSKAGANVLTF
TRBV10-3	-	TRBJ2-6	-	TGTGCCATCAAGGCTCCGACAGGGGCCAACGTCCTGACTTTC	CAIKAPTGANVLTF
TRBV11-3	TRBD1	TRBJ1-2	-	TGTGCCAGCAGCGGGGGACAGGGAAGAGGCTATGGCTACACCTTC	CASSGGQGRGYGYTF
TRBV6-1	TRBD1	TRBJ2-5	-	TGTGCCAGCAGTTTTCGGACAGGGCGACGAGAGACCCAGTACTTC	CASSFRTGRRETQYF
TRBV21-1	-	TRBJ1-1	-	TGTGCCAGCAGCATCCCTGACAGGGTCGGCACTGAAGCTTTCTTT	CASSIPDRVGTEAFF
TRBV11-3	TRBD1	TRBJ2-3	-	TGTGCCAGCAGCCAAGGGGGCCGTGAGGATACGCAGTATTTT	CASSQGGREDTQYF
TRBV9	-	TRBJ2-3	-	TGTGCCAGCAGCGTAGGTCGAAGCGGCACAGATACGCAGTATTTT	CASSVGRSGTDTQYF
TRBV7-9	-	TRBJ2-2	-	TGTGCCAGCAGCCCGAACAGGGTAATCACCGGGGAGCTGTTTTTT	CASSPNRVITGELFF
TRBV28	-	TRBJ1-3	-	TGTGCCAGCAGACACCCGAGCGGGGGGCGATTCGGAAACACCATATATTTT	CASRHPSGGRFGNTIYF
TRBV7-2	-	TRBJ2-5	once	TGTGCCAGCAGCTTAGGAACTAGCCGACAAGAGACCCAGTACTTC	CASSLGTSRQETQYF
TRBV6-1	-	TRBJ1-5	-	TGTGCCAGCAGTGGGTGGGGGGTTAATCAGCCCCAGCATTTT	CASSGWGVNQPQHF
TRBV19	-	TRBJ2-1	-	TGTGCCAGTAGTATACGGGGGGCGAACTACAATGAGCAGTTCTTC	CASSIRGANYNEQFF
TRBV2	-	TRBJ2-5	-	TGTGCCAGCAGTCGAAACTTGGCCCAGTACTTC	CASSRNLAQYF
TRBV11-3	-	TRBJ2-7	few	TGTGCCAGCAGCTTGGGAGGATTCACGCGATCCTACGAGCAGTACTTC	CASSLGGFTRSYEQYF
TRBV7-3	-	TRBJ2-1	-	TGTGCCAGCAGTCCTGGCGCGCACAGCTCCTACAATGAGCAGTTCTTC	CASSPGAHSSYNEQFF
TRBV15	-	TRBJ1-2	-	TGTGCCACCAGCAGAGATGGCGGGAACTATGGCTACACCTTC	CATSRDGGNYGYTF
TRBV28	-	TRBJ1-1	-	TGTGCCAGCACTCCTCGGGGGTTGGAAGCTTTCTTT	CASTPRGLEAFF
TRBV19	-	TRBJ1-5	few	TGTGCCAGTAGTTGGTGGGGGGTAAATCAGCCCCAGCATTTT	CASSWWGVNQPQHF
TRBV27	TRBD2	TRBJ2-5	-	TGTGCCAGCAGTTTACCAGCGGGAGGGCCTTCCCAAGAGACCCAGTACTTC	CASSLPAGGPSQETQYF
TRBV9	-	TRBJ2-3	once	TGTGCCAGCAGCGTGAGGACAGTAGATACGCAGTATTTT	CASSVRTVDTQYF
TRBV28	-	TRBJ1-1	-	TGTGCCAGCGGTTCGGAGATTGTTGGAGCTTTCTTT	CASGSEIVGAFF
TRBV28	-	TRBJ2-5	-	TGTGCCAGCAGTTTCTTTCAGGAGACCCAGTACTTC	CASSFFQETQYF
TRBV30	TRBD1	TRBJ1-2	-	TGTGCCTGGAGTGTCCCAGGGGGTTATGGCTACACCTTC	CAWSVPGGYGYTF
TRBV28	TRBD1	TRBJ2-7	-	TGTGCCAGCAGTTTAAGGGGACAGACTTACGAGCAGTACTTC	CASSLRGQTYEQYF
TRBV5-8	-	TRBJ2-1	once	TGTGCCAGCAGCTTTTATGTAGCGCCGAGCTCCTACAATGAGCAGTTCTTC	CASSFYVAPSSYNEQFF
TRBV6-6	-	TRBJ1-3	-	TGTGCCAGCAGTTACCAGGGGTCTGGAAACACCATATATTTT	CASSYQGSGNTIYF
TRBV28	TRBD1	TRBJ2-3	-	TGTGCCAGCAGTTTACGGGACAGGGTCACATATACGCAGTATTTT	CASSLRDRVTYTQYF
TRBV7-6	TRBD2	TRBJ2-3	-	TGTGCCAGCAGCCAGACTAGCGGGAGGGCCACAGATACGCAGTATTTT	CASSQTSGRATDTQYF
TRBV18	-	TRBJ2-7	-	TGTGCCAGCTCACCCCGGGACACCTTAATAGGCGAGCAGTACTTC	CASSPRDTLIGEQYF
TRBV30	-	TRBJ2-4	-	TGTGCCTGGAGTGTAGCAGGCCTAGCCAAAAACATTCAGTACTTC	CAWSVAGLAKNIQYF
TRBV18	TRBD2	TRBJ2-2	-	TGTGCCAGCTCACCACCCGGACTAGCGGGGGGAAACACCGGGGAGCTGTTTTTT	CASSPPGLAGGNTGELFF
TRBV4-1	-	TRBJ2-7	-	TGCGCCAGCAGCCAACCTCACAGCATCCCCTACGAGCAGTACTTC	CASSQPHSIPYEQYF
TRBV28	-	TRBJ2-7	few	TGTGCCAGCAGTTTAACCCCCCGGGGGAGGCGCCCCTACGAGCAGTACTTC	CASSLTPRGRRPYEQYF
TRBV19	-	TRBJ1-1	-	TGTGCCAGTAAGCTCGGGATTAACACTGAAGCTTTCTTT	CASKLGINTEAFF
TRBV28	TRBD2	TRBJ2-5	-	TGTGCCAGCAGGCTAGCGGGAGGGGAGACCCAGTACTTC	CASRLAGGETQYF
TRBV5-1	TRBD2	TRBJ2-1	-	TGCGCCAGCAGCCCCGGCGCTAGCGGGATTGGTGAGCAGTTCTTC	CASSPGASGIGEQFF
TRBV9	-	TRBJ2-7	-	TGTGCCAGCAGCCAAGGGACTTACTACGAGCAGTACTTC	CASSQGTYYEQYF
TRBV7-2	TRBD2	TRBJ2-7	-	TGTGCCAGCAGCTTAGATAGCGGGAGCATCTACGAGCAGTACTTC	CASSLDSGSIYEQYF
TRBV7-7	-	TRBJ2-2	-	TGTGCTAGCAGCCCCGGGCTAGCCTACACCGGGGAGCTGTTTTTT	CASSPGLAYTGELFF
TRBV30	-	TRBJ2-7	-	TGTGCCTGGAGTGTCCTGGGTGGGAGCTCCTACGAGCAGTACTTC	CAWSVLGGSSYEQYF
TRBV9	-	TRBJ2-6	-	TGTGCCAGCAGCGCCTCTATCTCTGGGGCCAACGTCCTGACTTTC	CASSASISGANVLTF
TRBV7-2	TRBD1	TRBJ1-5	once	TGTGCCAGCAGTTCTCCATCGCAGACAGGGAGGAAAAATCAGCCCCAGCATTTT	CASSSPSQTGRKNQPQHF
TRBV5-1	-	TRBJ1-1	-	TGCGCCAGCAGCTTAGGGGGGGGCGACACTGAAGCTTTCTTT	CASSLGGGDTEAFF
TRBV2	TRBD1	TRBJ1-2	once	TGTGCCAGCAGAATGACAGGGAATGGCTACACCTTC	CASRMTGNGYTF
TRBV6-1	TRBD1	TRBJ1-1	-	TGTGCCAGCATTCCGGACAGGGGGGAGGGCACTGAAGCTTTCTTT	CASIPDRGEGTEAFF